This T cell receptor beta chain comes out of a study of T cells in Graves' hyperthyroidism and ophthalmopathy. Regions amplified from RNA transcripts were the TCR beta CDR3 regions. The TCR CDR3 was amplified in a first-round RT-PCR using the HTBI primer set. TCRdb passed the multiplex PCR reads through MiXCR, listing each CDR3 protein once. The data hold more than 500,000 distinct CDR3 sequences, with about 16% observed a single time. This clonotype showed up many times. Trimming cost V 0 bases and J 8 bases, with 12 bases left between them. CDR1 and CDR2 from the germline V gene are SGHRS and YFSETQ. The CDR3 is 15 residues long. The study excluded patients with uncontrolled infection, other autoimmune disease, pregnancy or lactation.

The receptor was isolated from a woman between 25 and 40 years old with Graves' ophthalmopathy. Sequenced material: blood. The chain combines TRBV5-1 with TRBJ1-6; TRBD1 is a possible D gene (6 bases). In nucleotides, the CDR3 is TGCGCCAGCAGCTTGGAAGGGGGTCGAGATTCACCCCTCCACTTT. It translates to CASSLEGGRDSPLHF.